These 11 T cell receptor beta chains were all obtained from the same sample, sequenced in a study of blood T cell repertoires in COVID-19. Method: immunoSEQ multiplex PCR; TCRdb's copy keeps in-frame clones and lacks some. Of fewer than 250,000 clones in the sample, about 82% are singletons; the top ten hold 2% to 2.5%. The sequenced sample was PBMCs or T cells enriched from blood (not recorded which). These receptors came from a woman aged 45-65 years who had recovered from COVID-19.

This sequence joins TRBV19 and TRBJ2-3; D might be TRBD2 (6 bases). Trimming removed 10 bases from V and 1 base from J, with 12 bases in between. Germline CDR1 and CDR2: LNHDA and SQIVND (reference sequence). The CDR3 length is 13 residues. The CDR3 reads CAIPSDGTDTQYF. The CDR3 nucleotides read TGTGCCATCCCTAGCGACGGCACAGATACGCAGTATTTT.

The chain combines TRBV14 with TRBJ1-6, with 10 bases aligning to TRBD1. This CDR3 region has 14 residues. Germline V gene sequence: CDR1 SGHDN, CDR2 FVKESK. J was trimmed by 7 bases and V by 6 bases; bases with no gene match: 3. CDR3 sequence (DNA): TGTGCCAGCAGAACGGGACAGGGGAATTCACCCCTCCACTTT. Its translation: CASRTGQGNSPLHF.

The rearrangement links TRBV6-5 to TRBJ1-6, with D tentatively TRBD1 (6 bases). CDR3 length equals 14 residues. Germline V gene data show CDR1 as MNHEY and CDR2 as SVGAGI. With 7 bases removed from V and 8 bases from J, the gap between germline ends came to 15 bases. In DNA, the CDR3 is TGTGCCAGCACCTATGGGGGCACCTATTCACCCCTCCACTTT. Its translation: CASTYGGTYSPLHF.

The CDR3: CATSRSGNTGELFF. Written as DNA, the CDR3 is TGTGCCACCAGCCGGAGCGGGAACACCGGGGAGCTGTTTTTT. V is TRBV15 and J is TRBJ2-2; D is possibly TRBD2 (5 bases). V lost 5 bases to trimming and J lost 1 base, with 8 bases between them. Germline V CDR1 and CDR2: LNHNV, YYDKDF (reference sequence). The CDR3 loop spans 14 amino acids.

The chain couples TRBV28 to TRBJ1-6; D is uncertain. The germline gives CDR1 MDHEN, CDR2 SYDVKM. Trimming removed 4 bases at V and 7 bases at J, with 11 bases between. There are 14 residues in the CDR3. CDR3 nucleotide sequence: TGTGCCAGCAGTTCCAGAACCCCCAATTCACCCCTCCACTTT. As protein: CASSSRTPNSPLHF.

V and J are TRBV6-1 and TRBJ1-2; 7 bases are a match to TRBD1. The CDR3 runs 12 residues. The germline V gene encodes CDR1 MNHNS and CDR2 SASEGT. V trimming: 11 bases; J trimming: 2 bases; junction bases outside the gene matches: 5. The CDR3 sequence is CAGRQGNYGYTF. In DNA, the CDR3 is TGTGCCGGACGACAGGGCAACTATGGCTACACCTTC.

This rearrangement joins TRBV4-1 to TRBJ1-6; D is unresolved. The CDR3 has 16 amino acids. V was trimmed by 0 bases and J by 8 bases, leaving 14 bases between them. CDR1 is MGHRA, CDR2 YSYEKL, per germline. CDR3 sequence: CASSQDARDNDSPLHF. The CDR3 DNA reads TGCGCCAGCAGCCAAGACGCCCGAGACAACGATTCACCCCTCCACTTT.

V and J are TRBV16 and TRBJ1-5, with D possibly TRBD1 on 6 matching bases. The CDR3 totals 14 residues. CDR1 and CDR2 from the germline V gene are KGHSY and FQNENV. V was trimmed by 3 bases and J by 7 bases, leaving 13 bases between them. The CDR3 sequence: CASSHVQGKQPQHF. The DNA of the CDR3 is TGTGCCAGCAGCCATGTACAGGGTAAGCAGCCCCAGCATTTT.

In DNA form, the CDR3 reads TGTGCCAGCAGCGGCGGGGGTGTAGGACAGGAAAAACTGTTTTTT. Protein: CASSGGGVGQEKLFF. The V and J genes are TRBV9 and TRBJ1-4; tentative D call: TRBD1 (6 bases). Between the trimmed V and J ends, which lost 3 bases and 8 bases, there was a span of 17 bases. CDR3 length equals 15 residues. Germline values: CDR1 SGDLS, CDR2 YYNGEE.

J is TRBJ2-6 and V is TRBV11-2; D may be TRBD1 (6 bases). The germline V gene encodes CDR1 SGHAT and CDR2 FQNNGV. The CDR3 is 15 amino acids. V lost 6 bases to trimming and J lost 4 bases, with 13 bases between them. The CDR3 DNA reads TGTGCCAGCAGAGCAGGGGATTCCGGGGCCAACGTCCTGACTTTC. It encodes CASRAGDSGANVLTF.

This chain uses TRBV2 with TRBJ2-7, with D maybe TRBD2 (6 bases). V was trimmed by 4 bases and J by 6 bases, leaving 13 bases between them. This CDR3 has 13 amino acids. Germline V gene data show CDR1 as SNHLY and CDR2 as FYNNEI. CDR3 region: CASSVSREIEQYF. CDR3 nucleotides: TGTGCCAGCAGTGTCTCCCGGGAGATCGAGCAGTACTTC.